The clone carrying this TCR beta chain was seen only a few times. The data were obtained in a study of T cell responses to AZD1222 COVID-19 vaccine. The method was immunoSEQ multiplex PCR; TCRdb's version includes in-frame clones alone and lacks a portion of them. Among 120,000 to 150,000 clones listed, about 90% were seen once. V shed 11 bases, J shed 1 base, and the junction held 11 bases outside the gene matches. The V gene's germline CDR1 is WNHNN and CDR2 SYGVQD (reference sequence). The CDR3 runs to 15 residues. This TCR came from an adult in good health. The rearrangement links TRBV10-1 to TRBJ1-3, with 7 positions matching TRBD1. The sample was peripheral blood, taken on day 0 of AZD1222 vaccination. CDR3: CAGRPRDRSGNTIYF. CDR3 bases: TGCGCCGGAAGACCGAGGGACAGATCTGGAAACACCATATATTTT.